Detailed here is one T cell receptor (beta chain). Antigen: not known. Amplification used 60 Vbeta primers and 13 Jbeta primers. The table came from immunoSEQ multiplex PCR; TCRdb's copy has only in-frame clones and leaves some out. The sample holds about 200,000 clones, 82% seen once. CDR1 SGHDT and CDR2 YYEEEE come from the germline V gene. There are 14 residues in the CDR3. Trimming removed 4 bases from V and 9 bases from J; junction bases left unmatched: 9. The sample belongs to a study of cytomegalovirus exposure and HLA in healthy donors. Study as a whole: Membership in the Caucasian-associated ancestry cluster was found for approximately 85% of around 380 genotyped donors. Study outcomes and limitations: Usually a TCR sequence was rare, but some public TCRs were found in many donors. Common viral pathogens seemed, in a later analysis, to connect with several of the most significant clusters.

The receptor's source is a woman between 45 and 60 years old in good health and CMV-seropositive. The chain joins TRBV5-6 to TRBJ1-5, with 8 positions matching TRBD1. The sample consisted of PBMCs. In nucleotides, the CDR3 is TGTGCCAGCAGCGGAGACAGGGGAATGGGGCCCCAGCATTTT. Translation: CASSGDRGMGPQHF.